This T cell receptor beta chain emerged from a study of blood T cell repertoires in COVID-19. Study-level information: Samples came from the United States, Italy and Spain, spanning acute and convalescent COVID-19. In each case, the material was cDNA or gDNA derived from T cells, B-cell-depleted T cells, or PBMCs.

The CDR3 length is 12 residues. The V and J ends lost 5 bases and 4 bases respectively, with 8 bases between them. The germline V gene encodes CDR1 SNHLY and CDR2 FYNNEI. Measured with immunoSEQ multiplex PCR; TCRdb has only the in-frame clones, and not every one. The data contain 65,000 to 90,000 clones, 86% of them singletons. Sequenced sample: peripheral blood. This rearrangement joins TRBV2 to TRBJ2-5; weak D call: TRBD1 (5 bases). The sequence came from a man aged 50-59 years with active COVID-19. The CDR3 loop is CASSPGSETQYF. The CDR3 nucleotides read TGTGCCAGCAGTCCAGGGTCAGAGACCCAGTACTTC.